This entry concerns a single T cell receptor beta chain. Clones were sequenced by immunoSEQ multiplex PCR, and TCRdb holds only the in-frame ones, with some missing. The sample holds approximately 140,000 clones, approximately 86% seen once. These data belong to a study of blood T cell repertoires in COVID-19. Study at large: PBMCs, B-cell-depleted T cells, or T cells were the source of the cDNA or gDNA that made up the material.

All recovered Cohort 3 donors got two negative PCRs, got clearance, or saw symptom resolution. Germline lookup yields CDR1 LGHNA and CDR2 YSLEER. V was cut by 1 base and J by 10 bases, with 11 bases left in between. This CDR3 is built from 14 residues. The chain is built from TRBV4-3 and TRBJ1-6, with a possible D match to TRBD1 (6 bases). The sequence was obtained from a woman between 50 and 59 years old who had recovered from COVID-19. Sequencing input: PBMCs or T cells enriched from blood (not recorded which). CDR3 sequence (DNA): TGCGCCAGCAGCCAAGTTTCAGGGGCGTCACCCCTCCACTTT. It codes for CASSQVSGASPLHF.